This T cell receptor (beta chain) comes out of a study of shared clonotypes between healthy human individuals. Using immunoSEQ multiplex PCR, the repertoire was profiled, and TCRdb retains in-frame clones only, with some absent. This sample has around 2.3 million clones, with approximately 94% found just once. Partitioning of CD4+ cells yielded a CD45RA+ naive subset and a CD45RA-negative memory subset. The CDR3 spans 14 residues. Germline-derived CDR1 and CDR2 are GTSNPN and SVGIG (reference sequence). V was trimmed by 1 base and J by 0 bases, leaving 7 bases between them. Source material: naive CD4+ T cells sorted from blood. The subset: CD45RA+ positively selected. The chain joins TRBV30 to TRBJ1-5; D not certain. This sequence originates from a man aged 18-30 years in good health. The CDR3 protein is CAWSASYSNQPQHF. The CDR3 DNA follows: TGTGCCTGGAGTGCCAGTTATAGCAATCAGCCCCAGCATTTT.